A single sample is the source of the 29 T cell receptor beta chains below, sequenced in a study of molecular identifiers for immune sequencing clone quantification. Using its own MiXCR run on the PCR reads, TCRdb lists one record per CDR3 protein. The table lists hundreds of thousands of distinct CDR3 sequences, over 25% of them singletons. The sample taken for sequencing was naive CD8+ T cells from blood, with Jurkat cell RNA spiked in. The subset here: FACS-sorted CD8+CD4-CCR7+CD45RA+ naive T cells. The receptors shown here come from a human donor in good health. Some libraries in this study had Jurkat cell RNA spiked in.

This clonotype has more than one count but fewer than ten. The chain has TRBV28 and TRBJ2-7; tentatively, D is TRBD1 or TRBD2 (5 bases each). Germline lookup yields CDR1 MDHEN and CDR2 SYDVKM. The CDR3 totals 16 residues. Trimming stripped 4 bases from V and 2 bases from J, with 18 bases between. The chain's CDR3 is CASSSRGPDRPYEQYF. For the CDR3, the DNA is TGTGCCAGCAGTTCCCGGGGCCCTGACCGCCCCTACGAGCAGTACTTC.

The gene calls are TRBV7-9 and TRBJ2-7; D ambiguous. The CDR3 contains 12 residues. V was trimmed by 2 bases and J by 7 bases, leaving 9 bases between them. Germline CDR1 SEHNR, CDR2 FQNEAQ (reference sequence). CDR3 nucleotide sequence: TGTGCCAGCAGCTTAATTGACTTGGAGCAGTACTTC. Its translation: CASSLIDLEQYF.

Concerning this clonotype itself: A much larger clone differs by one base, so this may be a read error. The chain couples TRBV7-6 to TRBJ2-7, with unresolved D. Germline values: CDR1 SGHVS, CDR2 FNYEAQ. Trimming cost V 5 bases and J 6 bases, with 11 bases left between them. This CDR3 region has 12 residues. The CDR3 sequence is CASSTVRGEQYF. CDR3 in DNA: TGTGCCAGCAGCACGGTGAGAGGCGAGCAGTACTTC.

There are a few counts of this clonotype. The chain has TRBV15 and TRBJ1-1, with D hard to call. The germline V gene has CDR1 LNHNV and CDR2 YYDKDF (reference sequence). The CDR3 runs 14 residues. V shed 4 bases and J shed 0 bases, with 9 bases lying between them. CDR3 sequence reads: CATSTGAMNTEAFF. As DNA, the CDR3 is TGTGCCACCAGCACAGGAGCGATGAACACTGAAGCTTTCTTT. Together with reference TRBV15 and TRBJ1-1, the CDR3 gives the full variable domain: DAMVIQNPRYQVTQFGKPVTLSCSQTLNHNVMYWYQQKSSQAPKLLFHYYDKDFNNEADTPDNFQSRRPNTSFCFLDIRSPGLGDTAMYLCATSTGAMNTEAFFGQGTRLTVV.

This clonotype was picked up a small number of times. The chain employs TRBV11-2 and TRBJ2-2; a weak D match, TRBD2 (5 bases). The CDR3 contains 13 residues. Per germline, CDR1 SGHAT and CDR2 FQNNGV. V lost 3 bases and J lost 6, with 8 bases in between. The CDR3 nucleotides read TGTGCCAGCAGCTTTTCACTAGCCGGGGAGCTGTTTTTT. This codes for CASSFSLAGELFF.

Worth noting for this clonotype: The junction shows a germline mismatch at one end, possibly a read error. V gene TRBV27 combines with J gene TRBJ2-5; no clear D gene. CDR3 length: 13 residues. From germline, CDR1 is MNHEY and CDR2 SMNVEV (reference sequence). For the CDR3, the DNA is TGTGCCAGCAGCTTAATGACCGGAGAGATCCAGTACTTC. Its translation is CASSLMTGEIQYF.

This clonotype was seen more than once but under ten times. This rearrangement joins TRBV12-2 to TRBJ2-5. TRBV12-2 is listed as a pseudogene. The CDR3 covers 14 residues. The CDR3 spells CASRRGEYQETQYF. The CDR3 DNA is TGTGCAAGTCGCCGTGGAGAGTACCAAGAGACCCAGTACTTC.

This clonotype was seen only once. A single base separates this from a much larger clone, so it may be a read error. V gene TRBV5-1 combines with J gene TRBJ2-3; 7 positions agree with TRBD1. Germline loops: CDR1 SGHRS, CDR2 YFSETQ. This CDR3 is 15 amino acids long. CDR3 nucleotide sequence: TGCTCCAGCAGCCCGTGGGACAGTTGGACAGATACGCAGTATTTT. It yields the protein CSSSPWDSWTDTQYF.

The rearrangement uses TRBV29-1 and TRBJ2-5; TRBD2 matches at 7 bases. The CDR3 is 10 amino acids. The V gene's germline CDR1 is SQVTM and CDR2 ANQGSEA. CDR3 in amino acids: CGGVGETQYF. The CDR3 DNA is TGCGGGGGGGTGGGGGAGACCCAGTACTTC. The full variable domain, rest sourced from reference TRBV29-1 and TRBJ2-5, is SAVISQKPSRDICQRGTSLTIQCQVDSQVTMMFWYRQQPGQSLTLIATANQGSEATYESGFVIDKFPISRPNLTFSTLTVSNMSPEDSSIYLCGGVGETQYFGPGTRLLVL.

CDR3 amino acids: CASSQDDREGWTEAFF. CDR3 DNA: TGCGCCAGCAGCCAAGATGACAGGGAAGGATGGACTGAAGCTTTCTTT. The chain links TRBV4-1 to TRBJ1-1; TRBD1 matches 7 bases. Germline V gives CDR1 MGHRA, CDR2 YSYEKL. V lost 0 bases to trimming and J lost 5 bases; unmatched junction nucleotides: 9. The CDR3 totals 16 residues.

V and J are TRBV28 and TRBJ2-1; 9 bases map to TRBD2. CDR1 and CDR2 (germline): MDHEN, SYDVKM. V lost 5 bases, J lost 6 bases, and 14 bases stayed unmatched. This CDR3 has 17 amino acids. In DNA form, the CDR3 reads TGTGCCAGCAGTCCCCAGGGCGGCGGGAGGGCCGGCAATGAGCAGTTCTTC. It is translated as CASSPQGGGRAGNEQFF.

About this clonotype itself: Just one base apart from a much larger clone, this may be a read error. Because it lacks the conserved phenylalanine or tryptophan at the end, this CDR3 is likely a read error. The CDR3 spells CASSEDSLNTEAFL. In nucleotides, the CDR3 is TGTGCCAGCAGTGAGGATTCGTTAAACACTGAAGCTTTCCTT. The chain joins TRBV6-1 to TRBJ1-1, with D hard to call. CDR1 and CDR2 (germline): MNHNS, SASEGT. CDR3 length: 14 amino acids. V was trimmed by 3 bases and J by 2 bases, leaving 10 bases between them.

J is TRBJ1-5 and V is TRBV20-1, with D unclear. The germline V and J ends were trimmed by 4 bases and 4 bases, with 14 bases remaining between them. The CDR3 is 14 residues long. Germline V lookup: CDR1 DFQATT, CDR2 SNEGSKA (reference sequence). CDR3: CSATETPENQPQHF. The CDR3 nucleotides are TGCAGTGCTACAGAGACACCAGAAAATCAGCCCCAGCATTTT.

This clonotype was picked up a small number of times. The rearrangement uses TRBV5-1 and TRBJ2-1; no clear D gene. Looked up from germline, CDR1 is SGHRS and CDR2 is YFSETQ. V lost 0 bases and J 5 bases, leaving 6 bases between the germline ends. The CDR3 covers 13 residues. DNA for the CDR3: TGCGCCAGCAGCTTGGGGGCGAACAATGAGCAGTTCTTC. Amino acid sequence: CASSLGANNEQFF.

In the case of this clonotype: One junction end does not reproduce the germline sequence, and a read error may be involved. This rearrangement joins TRBV5-1 to TRBJ2-6; TRBD1 agrees at 8 bases. This CDR3 contains 16 residues. Germline-derived CDR1 and CDR2 are SGHRS and YFSETQ. The CDR3 bases are TGCGCCAGCAGCGCAGGGGGCGCAAGTGGGGCCAACGCCCTGACTTTC. As protein: CASSAGGASGANALTF. The variable domain in full, with the rest retrieved from reference TRBV5-1 and TRBJ2-6, is KAGVTQTPRYLIKTRGQQVTLSCSPISGHRSVSWYQQTPGQGLQFLFEYFSETQRNKGNFPGRFSGRQFSNSRSEMNVSTLELGDSALYLCASSAGGASGANALTFGAGSRLTVL.

A word on this clonotype: One base away lies a much larger clone, so this may be a sequencing read error. This chain's CDR3 is CASSCQRTGDHQETQYF. For the CDR3, the DNA is TGTGCCAGCAGTTGCCAGCGGACAGGGGATCACCAAGAGACCCAGTACTTC. V and J are TRBV6-5 and TRBJ2-5; 9 positions agree with TRBD1. Per germline, CDR1 MNHEY and CDR2 SVGAGI. The CDR3 has 17 amino acids. J gave up 0 bases and V 4 bases, and 9 bases lay outside the gene matches.

This clonotype was observed a handful of times. V gene TRBV4-1 combines with J gene TRBJ2-1; D possibly corresponds to TRBD2 (5 bases). This CDR3 region has 16 residues. V dropped 4 bases and J dropped 4 bases, with 17 bases sitting between them. CDR1 and CDR2 from the germline V gene are MGHRA and YSYEKL. CDR3 bases: TGCGCCAGCAGCCCGTCCCCTCCCCGGGATTACAATGAGCAGTTCTTC. Residues: CASSPSPPRDYNEQFF.

The table lists this clonotype with many counts. This sequence joins TRBV6-2 or TRBV6-3 and TRBJ2-3; TRBD2 aligns across 8 bases. After removal of 4 bases from V and 4 bases from J, the junction contained 4 bases not matched to a gene. The CDR3 contains 14 residues. CDR1 MNHEY and CDR2 SVGEGT come from the germline V gene. CDR3 region: CASSFQRESDTQYF. Written as DNA, the CDR3 is TGTGCCAGCAGTTTCCAGCGGGAGTCAGATACGCAGTATTTT.

This sequence joins TRBV12-3 or TRBV12-4 and TRBJ1-5; no definite D call. The CDR3 contains 15 residues. V shed 2 bases and J shed 0 bases, with 8 bases lying between them. The CDR3, as DNA: TGTGCCAGCAGTTTAAACTCCGATAGCAATCAGCCCCAGCATTTT. It yields the protein CASSLNSDSNQPQHF.

A remark on this clonotype: A much larger clone sits a single nucleotide away, making a read error possible. The rearrangement links TRBV7-9 to TRBJ2-4, with TRBD1 matching over 10 bases. The CDR3 has 18 residues. The trim removed 4 bases at V and 9 bases at J, leaving 18 bases unmatched. From germline, CDR1 is SEHNR and CDR2 FQNEAQ (reference sequence). CDR3 protein: CASSSNLQTGGLITIQYF. The CDR3, as DNA: TGTGCCAGCAGCTCGAACCTACAGACAGGGGGCTTGATAACCATTCAGTACTTC.

This clonotype was recorded at least ten times. DNA of the CDR3: TGTGCCAGCAGCCCTGGTTACGCGTCCTACGAGCAGTACTTC. Translation gives CASSPGYASYEQYF. The genes are TRBV7-9 and TRBJ2-7; D gene uncertain. Germline CDR1 reads SEHNR; CDR2 reads FQNEAQ (reference sequence). Trimming shortened V by 5 bases and J by 1 base, and 12 bases separated the two germline ends. The CDR3 runs to 14 residues. The full variable domain, rest sourced from reference TRBV7-9 and TRBJ2-7, is DTGVSQNPRHKITKRGQNVTFRCDPISEHNRLYWYRQTLGQGPEFLTYFQNEAQLEKSRLLSDRFSAERPKGSFSTLEIQRTEQGDSAMYLCASSPGYASYEQYFGPGTRLTVT.

This clonotype was seen ten or more times. The chain uses TRBV18 and TRBJ2-5; 8 bases line up with TRBD1. The CDR3 is 14 amino acids. Germline V gene sequence: CDR1 KGHSH, CDR2 LQKENI. The J segment lost 4 bases and the V segment lost 5 bases, leaving 6 bases of the junction unmatched. The CDR3 protein is CASSTARGLETQYF. CDR3 bases: TGTGCCAGCTCAACGGCCAGGGGGCTAGAGACCCAGTACTTC.

This clonotype occurred a few times. V is TRBV27 and J is TRBJ2-1; maybe TRBD2 (5 bases). Trimming took off 5 bases at V and 10 bases at J, with 12 bases between the two ends. The CDR3 length is 12 residues. Germline CDR1 and CDR2: MNHEY and SMNVEV (reference sequence). The CDR3, as DNA: TGTGCCAGCAGTGGACTGGCACGAGAGCAGTTCTTC. Translation: CASSGLAREQFF.

As concerns this clonotype: No DNA is shown, since the ends of the CDR3 on it are uncertain; the CDR3 is the one TCRdb lists. The V gene is TRBV9, the J gene TRBJ2-7; the table gives TRBD1 as D, unverified against the DNA. Germline values: CDR1 SGDLS, CDR2 YYNGEE. Termini included, the CDR3 measures 13 amino acids. CDR3: CASSVGQGSEQSF.

This clonotype was counted a few times. The V call is TRBV27, the J call TRBJ2-7, with 9 bases lining up with TRBD1. Germline V gives CDR1 MNHEY, CDR2 SMNVEV (reference sequence). The CDR3 covers 14 residues. J was trimmed by 4 bases and V by 3 bases; bases with no gene match: 4. CDR3 sequence reads: CASSLYRGQYEQYF. In DNA form, the CDR3 reads TGTGCCAGCAGTTTGTACAGGGGGCAATACGAGCAGTACTTC.

This clonotype was detected only a few times. The rearrangement links TRBV7-8 to TRBJ2-7; D is uncertain. The ends were cut back, 1 base at V and 0 bases at J, with 13 bases in the middle. CDR1 SGHVS and CDR2 FQNEAQ come from the germline V gene. The CDR3 contains 16 residues. This CDR3 is CASSLEGLYSSYEQYF. DNA for the CDR3: TGTGCCAGCAGCTTAGAGGGTCTCTACAGCTCCTACGAGCAGTACTTC. The full variable domain, with the rest looked up from reference TRBV7-8 and TRBJ2-7, is GAGVSQSPRYKVAKRGQDVALRCDPISGHVSLFWYQQALGQGPEFLTYFQNEAQLDKSGLPSDRFFAERPEGSVSTLKIQRTQQEDSAVYLCASSLEGLYSSYEQYFGPGTRLTVT.

Concerning this clonotype: It may be a read error: a sequence one base away is much more abundant. V gene TRBV9 combines with J gene TRBJ1-1, with 8 bases identical to TRBD1. This CDR3 comprises 15 residues. Germline V gene sequence: CDR1 SGDLS, CDR2 YYNGEE. In DNA form, the CDR3 reads TGTGCCAGCACCGAGACAGGGGACATGAACACTGAAGCTCTCTTT. Translated, it gives CASTETGDMNTEALF.

This chain uses TRBV3-1 with TRBJ2-1; 9 bases agree with TRBD2. The V segment lost 1 base and the J segment 4 bases; nucleotides outside the gene matches: 14. Germline V gives CDR1 LGHDT, CDR2 YNNKEL (reference sequence). The CDR3 is 19 amino acids. Here the CDR3 DNA reads TGTGCCAGCAGCCAAGTCCGGACTAGCGTAAGAGTGAGTTACAATGAGCAGTTCTTC. It translates to CASSQVRTSVRVSYNEQFF.

In this sample, this clonotype turned up many times. The chain combines TRBV11-2 with TRBJ2-1; D is uncertain. Germline loops: CDR1 SGHAT, CDR2 FQNNGV. The CDR3 length is 12 residues. V shed 0 bases and J shed 10 bases, with 7 bases lying between them. The CDR3 DNA sequence: TGTGCCAGCAGCTTAGAAAATCTAGAGCAGTTCTTC. Its translation is CASSLENLEQFF. The full variable domain, with the rest looked up from reference TRBV11-2 and TRBJ2-1, is EAGVAQSPRYKIIEKRQSVAFWCNPISGHATLYWYQQILGQGPKLLIQFQNNGVVDDSQLPKDRFSAERLKGVDSTLKIQPAKLEDSAVYLCASSLENLEQFFGPGTRLTVL.